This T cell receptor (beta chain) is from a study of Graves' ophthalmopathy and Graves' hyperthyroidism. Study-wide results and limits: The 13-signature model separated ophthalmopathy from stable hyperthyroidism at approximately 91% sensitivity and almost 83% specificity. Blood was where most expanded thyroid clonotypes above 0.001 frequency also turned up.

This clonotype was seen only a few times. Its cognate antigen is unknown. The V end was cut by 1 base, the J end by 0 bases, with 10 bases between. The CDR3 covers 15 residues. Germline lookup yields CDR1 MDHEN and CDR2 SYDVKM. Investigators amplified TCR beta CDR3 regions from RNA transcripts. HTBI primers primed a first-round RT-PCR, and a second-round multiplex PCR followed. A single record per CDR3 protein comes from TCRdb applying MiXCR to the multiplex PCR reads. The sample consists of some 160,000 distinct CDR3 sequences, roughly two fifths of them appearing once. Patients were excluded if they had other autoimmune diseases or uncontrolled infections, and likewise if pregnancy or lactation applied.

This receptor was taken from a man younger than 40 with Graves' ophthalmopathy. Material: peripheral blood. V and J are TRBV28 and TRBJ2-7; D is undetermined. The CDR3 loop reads CASSLFATDSYEQYF. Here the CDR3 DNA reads TGTGCCAGCAGTTTATTTGCTACCGACTCCTACGAGCAGTACTTC. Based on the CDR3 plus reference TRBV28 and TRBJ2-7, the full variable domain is DVKVTQSSRYLVKRTGEKVFLECVQDMDHENMFWYRQDPGLGLRLIYFSYDVKMKEKGDIPEGYSVSREKKERFSLILESASTNQTSMYLCASSLFATDSYEQYFGPGTRLTVT.